This TCR beta chain was found in a study of blood T cells in healthy people across ages. Study-level points and caveats: In long-lived donors, naive CD4+ cell counts and diversity exceeded those of aged donors.

The CDR3 is 15 residues long. Germline V gene sequence: CDR1 LGHDT, CDR2 YNNKEL (reference sequence). Trimming pared 1 base from V and 3 bases from J, leaving 10 bases between. PCR was performed a second time for about 7 to 12 cycles using a sample-barcoded 5' primer and a J-beta primer mix. TCRdb re-analysed the 5' RACE reads in MiXCR, keeping a single row per CDR3 protein. The top ten hold around 3% of the sample, which has about 780,000 distinct CDR3 sequences, around 25% seen once. With respect to this clonotype: Its matching antigen is unknown.

This sample was also put to use in a study of T cells of mothers and their children. This second report adds: With unrelated pairs as the comparison, related mother-child pairs had a slightly higher overlap that was not significant. Clones that were microchimeric and persistent were not detected among T cells.

The sequence came from a boy aged 5-17 years in good health. The sequenced material came from blood. This chain uses TRBV3-1 with TRBJ1-5, with D possibly being TRBD1 (6 bases). In nucleotides, the CDR3 is TGTGCCAGCAGCCAAGCAGCAGGGGACAATCAGCCCCAGCATTTT. Its translation: CASSQAAGDNQPQHF. Based on the CDR3 plus reference TRBV3-1 and TRBJ1-5, the full variable domain is DTAVSQTPKYLVTQMGNDKSIKCEQNLGHDTMYWYKQDSKKFLKIMFSYNNKELIINETVPNRFSPKSPDKAHLNLHINSLELGDSAVYFCASSQAAGDNQPQHFGDGTRLSIL.